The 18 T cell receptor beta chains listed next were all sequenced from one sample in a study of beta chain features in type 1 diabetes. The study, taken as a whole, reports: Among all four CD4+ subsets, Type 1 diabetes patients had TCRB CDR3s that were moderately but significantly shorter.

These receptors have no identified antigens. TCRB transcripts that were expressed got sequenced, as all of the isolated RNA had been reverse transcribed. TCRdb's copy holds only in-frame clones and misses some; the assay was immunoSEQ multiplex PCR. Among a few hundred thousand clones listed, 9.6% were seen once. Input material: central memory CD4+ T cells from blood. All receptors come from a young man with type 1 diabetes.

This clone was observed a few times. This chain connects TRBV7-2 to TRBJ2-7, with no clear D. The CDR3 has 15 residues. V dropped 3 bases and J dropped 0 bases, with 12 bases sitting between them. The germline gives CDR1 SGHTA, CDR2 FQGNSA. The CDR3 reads CASSLVNGASYEQYF. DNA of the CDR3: TGTGCCAGCAGCTTGGTCAACGGCGCCTCCTACGAGCAGTACTTC.

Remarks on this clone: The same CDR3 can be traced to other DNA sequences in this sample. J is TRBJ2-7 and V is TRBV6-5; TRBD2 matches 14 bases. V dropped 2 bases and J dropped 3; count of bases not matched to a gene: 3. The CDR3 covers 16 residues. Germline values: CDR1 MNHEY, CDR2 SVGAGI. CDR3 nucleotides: TGTGCCAGCAGTTACGGGGGGACTAGCGGGAGCTACGAGCAGTACTTC. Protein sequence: CASSYGGTSGSYEQYF.

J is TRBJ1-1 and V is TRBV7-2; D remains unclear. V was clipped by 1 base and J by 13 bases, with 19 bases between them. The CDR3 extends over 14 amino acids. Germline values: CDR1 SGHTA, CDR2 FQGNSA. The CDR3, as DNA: TGTGCCAGCAGCTTAGGGGCCAGACAATACGGTGGTTTCTTT. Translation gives CASSLGARQYGGFF.

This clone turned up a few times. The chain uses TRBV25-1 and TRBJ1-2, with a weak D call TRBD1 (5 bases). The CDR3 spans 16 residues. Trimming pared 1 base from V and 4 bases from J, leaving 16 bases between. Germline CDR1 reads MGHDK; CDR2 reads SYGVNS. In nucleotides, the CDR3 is TGTGCCAGCAGTGAATTCCTTGGGGGAGAAGGCTATGGCTACACCTTC. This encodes CASSEFLGGEGYGYTF.

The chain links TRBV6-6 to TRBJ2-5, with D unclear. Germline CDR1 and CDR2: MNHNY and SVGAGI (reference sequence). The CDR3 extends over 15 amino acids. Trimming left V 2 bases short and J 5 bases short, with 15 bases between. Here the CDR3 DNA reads TGTGCCAGCAGTTACGGAAGGGTTCCAGGCGAGACCCAGTACTTC. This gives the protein CASSYGRVPGETQYF.

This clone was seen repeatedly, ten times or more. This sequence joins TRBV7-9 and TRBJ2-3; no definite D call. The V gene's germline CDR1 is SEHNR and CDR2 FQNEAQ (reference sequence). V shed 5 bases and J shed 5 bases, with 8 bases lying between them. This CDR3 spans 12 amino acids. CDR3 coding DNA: TGTGCCAGCAGCCGCACTGTAGATACGCAGTATTTT. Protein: CASSRTVDTQYF.

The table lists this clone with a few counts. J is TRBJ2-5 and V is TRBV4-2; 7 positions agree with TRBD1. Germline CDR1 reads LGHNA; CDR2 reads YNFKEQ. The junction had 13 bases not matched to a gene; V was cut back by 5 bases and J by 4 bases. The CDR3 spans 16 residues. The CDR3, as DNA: TGTGCCAGCAGCTTATCTAAACAAGGGGGCTCAGAGACCCAGTACTTC. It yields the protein CASSLSKQGGSETQYF.

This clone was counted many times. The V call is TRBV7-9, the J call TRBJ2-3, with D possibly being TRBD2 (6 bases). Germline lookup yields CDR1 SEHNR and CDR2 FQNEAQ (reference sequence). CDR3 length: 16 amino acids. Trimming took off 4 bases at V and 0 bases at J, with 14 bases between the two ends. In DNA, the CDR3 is TGTGCCAGCAGCTATCCCCCCCGGGGGAGCACAGATACGCAGTATTTT. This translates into CASSYPPRGSTDTQYF.

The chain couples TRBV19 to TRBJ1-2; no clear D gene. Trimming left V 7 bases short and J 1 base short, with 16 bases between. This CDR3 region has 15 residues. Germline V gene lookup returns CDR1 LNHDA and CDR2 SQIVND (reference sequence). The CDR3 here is CASTQLGDFNYGYTF. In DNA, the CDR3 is TGTGCCAGTACCCAGCTAGGAGACTTTAACTATGGCTACACCTTC.

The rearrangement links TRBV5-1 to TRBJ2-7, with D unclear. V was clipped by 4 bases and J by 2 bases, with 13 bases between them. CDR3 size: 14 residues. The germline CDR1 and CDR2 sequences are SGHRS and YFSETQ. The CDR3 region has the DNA TGCGCCAGCAGCCCTGTAGAGCCGACCTACGAGCAGTACTTC. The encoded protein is CASSPVEPTYEQYF.

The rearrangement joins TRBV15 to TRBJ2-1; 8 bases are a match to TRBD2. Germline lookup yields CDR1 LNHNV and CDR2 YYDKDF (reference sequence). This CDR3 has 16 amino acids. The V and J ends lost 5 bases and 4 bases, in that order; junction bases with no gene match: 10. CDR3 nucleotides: TGTGCCACCAGCTCGGGGAGCGGGGGAGCTTACAATGAGCAGTTCTTC. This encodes CATSSGSGGAYNEQFF. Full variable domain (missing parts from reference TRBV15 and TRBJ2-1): DAMVIQNPRYQVTQFGKPVTLSCSQTLNHNVMYWYQQKSSQAPKLLFHYYDKDFNNEADTPDNFQSRRPNTSFCFLDIRSPGLGDTAMYLCATSSGSGGAYNEQFFGPGTRLTVL.

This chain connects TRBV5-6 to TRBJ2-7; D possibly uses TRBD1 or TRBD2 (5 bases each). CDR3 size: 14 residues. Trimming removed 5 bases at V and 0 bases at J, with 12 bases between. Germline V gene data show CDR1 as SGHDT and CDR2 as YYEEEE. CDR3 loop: CASRAWGSSYEQYF. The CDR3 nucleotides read TGTGCCAGCAGGGCCTGGGGGAGCTCCTACGAGCAGTACTTC.

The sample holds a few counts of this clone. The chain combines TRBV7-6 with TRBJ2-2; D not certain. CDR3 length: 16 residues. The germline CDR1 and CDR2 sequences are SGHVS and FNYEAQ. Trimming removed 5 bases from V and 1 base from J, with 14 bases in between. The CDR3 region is CASSPLDPGNTGELFF. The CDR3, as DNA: TGTGCCAGCAGCCCCCTAGATCCAGGGAACACCGGGGAGCTGTTTTTT.

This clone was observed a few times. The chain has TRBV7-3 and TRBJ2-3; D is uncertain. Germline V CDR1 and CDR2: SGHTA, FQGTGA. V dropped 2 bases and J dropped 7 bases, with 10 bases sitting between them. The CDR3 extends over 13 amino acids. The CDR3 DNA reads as TGTGCCAGCAGCTTAGACCCCACTAATACGCAGTATTTT. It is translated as CASSLDPTNTQYF.

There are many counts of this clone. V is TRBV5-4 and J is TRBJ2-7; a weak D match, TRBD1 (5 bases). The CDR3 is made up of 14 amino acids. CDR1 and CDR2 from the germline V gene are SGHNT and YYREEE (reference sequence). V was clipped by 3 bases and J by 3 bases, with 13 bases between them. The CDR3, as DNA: TGTGCCAGCAGCTCGGCCAGGGATTTCTACGAGCAGTACTTC. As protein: CASSSARDFYEQYF.

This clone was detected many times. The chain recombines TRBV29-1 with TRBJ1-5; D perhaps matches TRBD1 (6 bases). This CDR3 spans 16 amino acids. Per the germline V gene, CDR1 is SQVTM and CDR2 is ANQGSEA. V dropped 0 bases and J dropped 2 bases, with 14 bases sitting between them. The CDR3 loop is CSVEEEEGTRNQPQHF. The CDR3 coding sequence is TGCAGCGTTGAAGAAGAGGAAGGGACACGCAATCAGCCCCAGCATTTT.

CDR3 nucleotide sequence: TGTGCCAGCAAACAGGGTCCGAACACTGAAGCTTTCTTT. It encodes CASKQGPNTEAFF. This chain uses TRBV6-1 with TRBJ1-1; D perhaps matches TRBD1 (6 bases). V was shortened by 7 bases and J by 1 base, with 10 bases between the two germline ends. In germline, CDR1 is MNHNS, CDR2 SASEGT. This CDR3 spans 13 amino acids.

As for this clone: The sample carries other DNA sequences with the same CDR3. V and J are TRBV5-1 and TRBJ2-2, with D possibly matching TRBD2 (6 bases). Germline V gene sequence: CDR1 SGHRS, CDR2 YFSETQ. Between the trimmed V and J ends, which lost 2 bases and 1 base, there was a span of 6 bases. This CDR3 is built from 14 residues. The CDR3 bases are TGCGCCAGCAGCTTTAGCGGGAACACCGGGGAGCTGTTTTTT. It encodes CASSFSGNTGELFF. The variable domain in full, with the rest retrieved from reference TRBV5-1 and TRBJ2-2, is KAGVTQTPRYLIKTRGQQVTLSCSPISGHRSVSWYQQTPGQGLQFLFEYFSETQRNKGNFPGRFSGRQFSNSRSEMNVSTLELGDSALYLCASSFSGNTGELFFGEGSRLTVL.